These 15 T cell receptor beta chains were sequenced from one sample in a study of T cells in Graves' hyperthyroidism and ophthalmopathy. TCR beta CDR3 regions were amplified from RNA. The TCR CDR3 was amplified in a first-round RT-PCR using the HTBI primer set. TCRdb re-derived calls from the multiplex PCR reads in MiXCR, one entry per CDR3 protein. The sample records about 420,000 distinct CDR3 sequences, 12% to 15% being singletons. Sequenced sample: blood. These receptor sequences come from a woman aged 18-29 years with Graves' hyperthyroidism.

This clonotype turned up a few times. With a much larger clone just one base away, this may be a read error. The chain combines TRBV10-1 with TRBJ2-2; TRBD2 matches at 8 bases. From germline, CDR1 is WNHNN and CDR2 SYGVQD (reference sequence). V was pared by 6 bases and J by 4 bases, with 13 bases of the junction left unmatched. The CDR3 length is 17 residues. CDR3 loop: CASRAPKAGVSTGELFF. CDR3 DNA: TGCGCCAGCAGGGCCCCGAAAGCGGGGGTAAGCACCGGGGAGCTGTTTTTT.

The chain uses TRBV6-6 and TRBJ1-5; weak D call: TRBD1 (5 bases). Between the trimmed V and J ends, which lost 0 bases and 4 bases, there was a span of 7 bases. Germline loops: CDR1 MNHNY, CDR2 SVGAGI (reference sequence). The CDR3 has 14 amino acids. The CDR3, as DNA: TGTGCCAGCAGTTACTCGGGACCTAATCAGCCCCAGCATTTT. Encoded protein: CASSYSGPNQPQHF.

In this sample, this clonotype turned up a few times. The V gene is TRBV4-1, the J gene TRBJ1-6; TRBD1 agrees at 8 bases. This CDR3 is built from 15 residues. J gave up 10 bases and V 0 bases, and 5 bases lay outside the gene matches. CDR1 MGHRA and CDR2 YSYEKL come from the germline V gene. The DNA of the CDR3 is TGCGCCAGCAGCCAAGATAGGACAGGGAGATCACCCCTCCACTTT. Translating it yields CASSQDRTGRSPLHF.

At least ten counts were recorded for this clonotype. The chain recombines TRBV28 with TRBJ1-1; no clear D. The CDR3 runs to 14 residues. V lost 7 bases and J lost 2, with 14 bases in between. Germline V lookup: CDR1 MDHEN, CDR2 SYDVKM. For the CDR3, the DNA is TGTGCCAGCACCTCGTATACTAGAAACACTGAAGCTTTCTTT. Residues: CASTSYTRNTEAFF. Full variable domain (outside the CDR3, taken from reference TRBV28 and TRBJ1-1): DVKVTQSSRYLVKRTGEKVFLECVQDMDHENMFWYRQDPGLGLRLIYFSYDVKMKEKGDIPEGYSVSREKKERFSLILESASTNQTSMYLCASTSYTRNTEAFFGQGTRLTVV.

This clonotype was found many times. The chain joins TRBV5-8 to TRBJ1-1; D unresolved. In germline, CDR1 is SGHTS, CDR2 YDEGEE. The CDR3 sequence is 13 residues long. Trimming removed 0 bases at V and 6 bases at J, with 9 bases between. The CDR3 spells CASSLAMRAEAFF. CDR3 coding DNA: TGTGCCAGCAGCTTGGCAATGCGGGCTGAAGCTTTCTTT.

This clonotype was seen more than once but under ten times. It may be a read error: a sequence one base away is much more abundant. V is TRBV5-1 and J is TRBJ2-1; D uncertain. This CDR3 is 11 amino acids long. Germline CDR1 is SGHRS and CDR2 is YFSETQ. CDR3 bases: TGTGCCAGCAGATACGACAATGAGCAGTTCTTC. This sequence encodes CASRYDNEQFF.

This clonotype was seen many times. This rearrangement joins TRBV18 to TRBJ2-1, with D possibly being TRBD1 or TRBD2 (6 bases each). Trimming pared 3 bases from V and 8 bases from J, leaving 20 bases between. Germline CDR1 KGHSH, CDR2 LQKENI. This CDR3 has 16 amino acids. CDR3 amino acids: CASSPWGANRVDEQFF. CDR3 DNA: TGTGCCAGCTCACCCTGGGGGGCTAACCGGGTGGATGAGCAGTTCTTC.

This clonotype was counted ten times or more. The chain uses TRBV28 and TRBJ2-5, with unresolved D. Trimming took off 6 bases at V and 7 bases at J, with 12 bases between the two ends. This CDR3 is built from 12 residues. CDR1 and CDR2 (germline): MDHEN, SYDVKM. This CDR3 is CASSPLMRTQYF. Written as DNA, the CDR3 is TGTGCCAGCAGCCCTCTTATGAGGACCCAGTACTTC.

At least ten counts were recorded for this clonotype. The chain joins TRBV24-1 to TRBJ1-2; D may be TRBD1 (6 bases). Trimming cost V 4 bases and J 4 bases, with 15 bases left between them. The germline gives CDR1 KGHDR, CDR2 SFDVKD. CDR3 size: 15 residues. Written as DNA, the CDR3 is TGTGCCACCAGTGAAGCCGGACAGCTAATCTATGGCTACACCTTC. This codes for CATSEAGQLIYGYTF.

This clonotype was seen a few times. This chain joins TRBV15 and TRBJ1-5; D unclear. Trimming took 5 bases from V and 5 from J, leaving 7 bases between them. There are 12 residues in the CDR3. In germline, CDR1 is LNHNV, CDR2 YYDKDF (reference sequence). DNA for the CDR3: TGTGCCACCAGCTACTACGATCAGCCCCAGCATTTT. As protein: CATSYYDQPQHF. Together with reference TRBV15 and TRBJ1-5, the CDR3 gives the full variable domain: DAMVIQNPRYQVTQFGKPVTLSCSQTLNHNVMYWYQQKSSQAPKLLFHYYDKDFNNEADTPDNFQSRRPNTSFCFLDIRSPGLGDTAMYLCATSYYDQPQHFGDGTRLSIL.

This clonotype appeared many times. The rearrangement uses TRBV2 and TRBJ2-7; D might be TRBD1 (6 bases). The CDR3 has 14 residues. CDR1 is SNHLY and CDR2 is FYNNEI in the germline V gene. V lost 0 bases, J lost 6 bases, and 12 bases lay in between. For the CDR3, the DNA is TGTGCCAGCAGTGAAGCATTGGGGGCAGGCGAGCAGTACTTC. Amino acids: CASSEALGAGEQYF.

This clonotype has ten or more counts. The rearrangement joins TRBV2 to TRBJ2-5; perhaps TRBD2 as D (5 bases). CDR1 SNHLY and CDR2 FYNNEI come from the germline V gene. The CDR3 sequence is 13 residues long. V gave up 8 bases and J gave up 5 bases, with 15 bases separating them. Here the CDR3 DNA reads TGTGCCAGCTCTCGGGCGACGGGGGAGACCCAGTACTTC. It translates to CASSRATGETQYF. Complete variable domain (other parts from reference TRBV2 and TRBJ2-5): EPEVTQTPSHQVTQMGQEVILRCVPISNHLYFYWYRQILGQKVEFLVSFYNNEISEKSEIFDDQFSVERPDGSNFTLKIRSTKLEDSAMYFCASSRATGETQYFGPGTRLLVL.

The CDR3: CASSLEVTSGRAEEYNEQFF. For the CDR3, the DNA is TGTGCCAGCAGCTTAGAGGTGACTAGCGGGAGGGCCGAAGAGTACAATGAGCAGTTCTTC. This chain uses TRBV11-2 with TRBJ2-1; 14 bases align to TRBD2. In germline, CDR1 is SGHAT, CDR2 FQNNGV. The V segment lost 0 bases and the J segment 4 bases; nucleotides outside the gene matches: 11. The CDR3 consists of 20 residues.

In this sample, this clonotype turned up many times. The chain employs TRBV29-1 and TRBJ2-3, with D perhaps given as TRBD1 or TRBD2 (5 bases each). CDR1 and CDR2 (germline): SQVTM, ANQGSEA. The CDR3 consists of 12 residues. Trimming took off 6 bases at V and 5 bases at J, with 12 bases between the two ends. This CDR3 reads CSVAQAGDTQYF. The CDR3 nucleotides are TGCAGCGTAGCACAGGCGGGAGATACGCAGTATTTT.

This clonotype was seen a few times. The V call is TRBV27, the J call TRBJ2-7, with 8 bases identical to TRBD1. There are 13 residues in the CDR3. V was pared by 6 bases and J by 6 bases, with 7 bases of the junction left unmatched. Germline V gives CDR1 MNHEY, CDR2 SMNVEV (reference sequence). CDR3 loop: CASRKSGQGEQYF. The CDR3, as DNA: TGTGCCAGCAGAAAAAGCGGACAGGGCGAGCAGTACTTC.